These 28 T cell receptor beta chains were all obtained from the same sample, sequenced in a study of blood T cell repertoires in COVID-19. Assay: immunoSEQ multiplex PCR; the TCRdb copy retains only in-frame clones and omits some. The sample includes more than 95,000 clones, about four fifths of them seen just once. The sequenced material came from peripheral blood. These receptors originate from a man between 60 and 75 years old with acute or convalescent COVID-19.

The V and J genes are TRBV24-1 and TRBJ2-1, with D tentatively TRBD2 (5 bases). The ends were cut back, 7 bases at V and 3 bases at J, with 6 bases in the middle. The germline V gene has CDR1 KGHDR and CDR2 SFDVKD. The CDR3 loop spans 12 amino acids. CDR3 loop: CATRDFYNEQFF. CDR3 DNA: TGTGCCACCAGGGACTTCTACAATGAGCAGTTCTTC.

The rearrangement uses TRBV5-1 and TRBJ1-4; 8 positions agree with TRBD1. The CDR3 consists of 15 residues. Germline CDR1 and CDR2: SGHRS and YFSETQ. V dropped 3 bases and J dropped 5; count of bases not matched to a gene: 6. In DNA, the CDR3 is TGCGCCAGCAGCTCCGGGACAGGTGTCAATGAAAAACTGTTTTTT. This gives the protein CASSSGTGVNEKLFF. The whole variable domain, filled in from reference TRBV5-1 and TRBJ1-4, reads KAGVTQTPRYLIKTRGQQVTLSCSPISGHRSVSWYQQTPGQGLQFLFEYFSETQRNKGNFPGRFSGRQFSNSRSEMNVSTLELGDSALYLCASSSGTGVNEKLFFGSGTQLSVL.

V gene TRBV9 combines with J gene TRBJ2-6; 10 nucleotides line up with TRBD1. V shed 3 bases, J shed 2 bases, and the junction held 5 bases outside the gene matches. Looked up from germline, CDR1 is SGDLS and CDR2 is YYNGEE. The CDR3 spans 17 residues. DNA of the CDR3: TGTGCCAGCAGCGGGGGGACAGGGGTAACTGGGGCCAACGTCCTGACTTTC. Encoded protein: CASSGGTGVTGANVLTF.

CDR3 DNA: TGTGCCAGTCGGGAGGCCGGGACAGGGGGCAATCAGCCCCAGCATTTT. Amino acid sequence: CASREAGTGGNQPQHF. The chain links TRBV19 to TRBJ1-5; 10 positions match TRBD1. V lost 8 bases to trimming and J lost 2 bases; unmatched junction nucleotides: 9. The CDR3 sequence is 16 residues long. The germline V gene has CDR1 LNHDA and CDR2 SQIVND (reference sequence).

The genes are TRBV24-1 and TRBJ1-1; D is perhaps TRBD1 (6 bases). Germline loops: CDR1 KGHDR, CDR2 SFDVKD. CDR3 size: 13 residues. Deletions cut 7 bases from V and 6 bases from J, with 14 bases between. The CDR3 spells CATSRQGFAEAFF. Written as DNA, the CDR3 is TGTGCCACCAGCCGGCAGGGGTTCGCTGAAGCTTTCTTT.

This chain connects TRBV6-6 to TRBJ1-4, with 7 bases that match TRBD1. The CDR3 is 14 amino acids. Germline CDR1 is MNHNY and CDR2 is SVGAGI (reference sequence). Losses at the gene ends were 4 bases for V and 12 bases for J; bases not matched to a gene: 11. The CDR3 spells CASSSDRPYKELFF. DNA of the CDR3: TGTGCCAGCAGTTCGGACAGGCCCTACAAGGAACTGTTTTTT.

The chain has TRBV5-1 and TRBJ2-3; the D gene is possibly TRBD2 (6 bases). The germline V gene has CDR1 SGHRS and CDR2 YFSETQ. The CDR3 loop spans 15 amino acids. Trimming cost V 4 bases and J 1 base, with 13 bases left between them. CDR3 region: CASSTGLLGTDTQYF. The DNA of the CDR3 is TGCGCCAGCAGCACGGGACTCCTCGGCACAGATACGCAGTATTTT.

The CDR3 coding sequence is TGTGCCAGCAGCCCTCGGACAGGAAAGAACACTGAAGCTTTCTTT. Translating it yields CASSPRTGKNTEAFF. J is TRBJ1-1 and V is TRBV11-3; 7 bases match TRBD1. Per the germline V gene, CDR1 is SGHNT and CDR2 is YENEEA. V dropped 5 bases and J dropped 1; count of bases not matched to a gene: 7. The CDR3 totals 15 residues.

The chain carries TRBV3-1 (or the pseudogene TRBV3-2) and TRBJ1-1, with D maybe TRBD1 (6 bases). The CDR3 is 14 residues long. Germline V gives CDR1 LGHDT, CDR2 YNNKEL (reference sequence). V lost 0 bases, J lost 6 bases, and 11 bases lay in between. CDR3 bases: TGTGCCAGCAGCCAAGAGCACAGGGCCCCTGAAGCTTTCTTT. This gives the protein CASSQEHRAPEAFF.

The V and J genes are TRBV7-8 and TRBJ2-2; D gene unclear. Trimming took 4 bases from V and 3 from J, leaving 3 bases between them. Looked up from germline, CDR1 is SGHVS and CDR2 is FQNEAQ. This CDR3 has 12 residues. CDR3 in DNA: TGTGCCAGCAGCTCTTACACCGGGGAGCTGTTTTTT. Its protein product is CASSSYTGELFF.

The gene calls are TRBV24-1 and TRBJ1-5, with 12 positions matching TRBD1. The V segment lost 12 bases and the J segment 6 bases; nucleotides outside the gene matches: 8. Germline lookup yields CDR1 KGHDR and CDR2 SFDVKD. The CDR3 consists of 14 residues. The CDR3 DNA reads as TGTGCCCTCCGGGACAGGGGGCCGGGTCAGCCCCAGCATTTT. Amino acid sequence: CALRDRGPGQPQHF.

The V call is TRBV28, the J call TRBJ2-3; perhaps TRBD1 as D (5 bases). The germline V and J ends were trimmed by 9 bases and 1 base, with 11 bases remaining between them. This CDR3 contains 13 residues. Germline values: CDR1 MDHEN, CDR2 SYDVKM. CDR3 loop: CASLDTRTDTQYF. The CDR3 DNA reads TGTGCCAGTCTGGACACCCGCACAGATACGCAGTATTTT. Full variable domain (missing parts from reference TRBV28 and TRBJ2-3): DVKVTQSSRYLVKRTGEKVFLECVQDMDHENMFWYRQDPGLGLRLIYFSYDVKMKEKGDIPEGYSVSREKKERFSLILESASTNQTSMYLCASLDTRTDTQYFGPGTRLTVL.

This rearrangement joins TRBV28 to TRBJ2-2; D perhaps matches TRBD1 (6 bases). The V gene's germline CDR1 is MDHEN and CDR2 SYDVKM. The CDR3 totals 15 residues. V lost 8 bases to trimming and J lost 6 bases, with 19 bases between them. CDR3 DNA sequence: TGTGCCAGCTGTGGGACGTACTCAGGGGCCGGGGAGCTGTTTTTT. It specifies CASCGTYSGAGELFF.

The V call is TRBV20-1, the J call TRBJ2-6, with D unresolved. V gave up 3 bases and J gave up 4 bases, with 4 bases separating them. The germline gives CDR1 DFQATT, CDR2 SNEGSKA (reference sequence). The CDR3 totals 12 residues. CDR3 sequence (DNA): TGCAGTGCTAGTCGGGGGGCCAACGTCCTGACTTTC. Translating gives CSASRGANVLTF.

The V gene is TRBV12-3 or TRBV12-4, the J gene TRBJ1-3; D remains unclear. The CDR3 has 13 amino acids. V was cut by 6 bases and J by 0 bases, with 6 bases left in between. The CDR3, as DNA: TGTGCCAGCAGGATGAGCTCTGGAAACACCATATATTTT. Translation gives CASRMSSGNTIYF.

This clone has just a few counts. In DNA, the CDR3 is TGTGCCAGTGCAAGGAGTCCCGGGACTGCCAATGAGCAGTTCTTC. It encodes CASARSPGTANEQFF. V gene TRBV19 combines with J gene TRBJ2-1; a possible D gene is TRBD2 (6 bases). This CDR3 has 15 amino acids. Looked up from germline, CDR1 is LNHDA and CDR2 is SQIVND (reference sequence). V lost 8 bases and J lost 6, with 20 bases in between.

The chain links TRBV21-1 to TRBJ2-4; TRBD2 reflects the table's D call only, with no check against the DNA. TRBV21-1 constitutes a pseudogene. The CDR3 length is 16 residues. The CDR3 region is CASIFGLAGKKNIQYF. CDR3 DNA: TGTGCCAGCATTTTTGGACTAGCGGGCAAGAAAAACATTCAGTACTTC.

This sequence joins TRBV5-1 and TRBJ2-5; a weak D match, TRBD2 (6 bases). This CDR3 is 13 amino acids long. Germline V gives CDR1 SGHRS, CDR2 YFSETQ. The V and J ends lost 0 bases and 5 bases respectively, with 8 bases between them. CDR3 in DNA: TGCGCCAGCAGCTTGGGTCTAGCGGAGACCCAGTACTTC. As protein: CASSLGLAETQYF.

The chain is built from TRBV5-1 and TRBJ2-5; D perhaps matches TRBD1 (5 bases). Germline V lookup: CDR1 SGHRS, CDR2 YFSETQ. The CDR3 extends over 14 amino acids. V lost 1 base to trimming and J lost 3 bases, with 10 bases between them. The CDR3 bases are TGCGCCAGCAGCTTGACAGGATTCGAAGAGACCCAGTACTTC. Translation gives CASSLTGFEETQYF.

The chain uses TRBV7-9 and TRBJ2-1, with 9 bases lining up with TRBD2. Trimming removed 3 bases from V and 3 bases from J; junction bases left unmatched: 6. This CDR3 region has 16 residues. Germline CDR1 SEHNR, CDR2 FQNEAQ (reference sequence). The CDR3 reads CASSLGLAEFYNEQFF. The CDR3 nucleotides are TGTGCCAGCAGCTTGGGACTAGCAGAGTTCTACAATGAGCAGTTCTTC.

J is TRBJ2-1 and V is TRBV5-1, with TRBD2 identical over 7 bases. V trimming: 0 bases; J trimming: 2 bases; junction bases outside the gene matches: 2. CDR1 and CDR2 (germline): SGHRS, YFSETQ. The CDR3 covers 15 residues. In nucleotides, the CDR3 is TGCGCCAGCAGCTTGGCGGGGGGTACCTACAATGAGCAGTTCTTC. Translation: CASSLAGGTYNEQFF.

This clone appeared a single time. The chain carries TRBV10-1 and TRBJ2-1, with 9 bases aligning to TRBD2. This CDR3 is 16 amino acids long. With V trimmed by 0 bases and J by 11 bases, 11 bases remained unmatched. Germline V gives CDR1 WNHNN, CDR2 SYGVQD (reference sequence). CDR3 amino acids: CASSESLPSGTKKQFF. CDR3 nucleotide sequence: TGCGCCAGCAGTGAGTCGCTGCCTAGCGGGACAAAAAAGCAGTTCTTC.

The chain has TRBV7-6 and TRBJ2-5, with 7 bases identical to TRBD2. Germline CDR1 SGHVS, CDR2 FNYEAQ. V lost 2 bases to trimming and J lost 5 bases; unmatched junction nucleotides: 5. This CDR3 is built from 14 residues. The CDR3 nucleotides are TGTGCCAGCAGCTTATGGCGGGAGCGGGAGACCCAGTACTTC. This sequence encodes CASSLWRERETQYF.

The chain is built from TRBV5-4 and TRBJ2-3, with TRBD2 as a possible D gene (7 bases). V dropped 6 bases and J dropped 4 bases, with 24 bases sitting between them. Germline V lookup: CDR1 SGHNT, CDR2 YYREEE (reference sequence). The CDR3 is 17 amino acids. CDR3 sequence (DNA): TGTGCCAGCACTTCAAAGGGAGGGGGGGCTAGGGCAGATACGCAGTATTTT. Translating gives CASTSKGGGARADTQYF.

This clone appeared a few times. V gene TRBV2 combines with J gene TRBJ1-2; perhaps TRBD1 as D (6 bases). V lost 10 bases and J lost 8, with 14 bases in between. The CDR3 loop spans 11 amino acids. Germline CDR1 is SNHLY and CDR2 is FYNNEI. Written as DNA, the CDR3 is TGTGCCAACCAGGACAGCCAAGGCTACACCTTC. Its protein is CANQDSQGYTF.

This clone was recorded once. This CDR3 is CASSPLTGSRQPQHF. The CDR3 DNA follows: TGTGCCAGCAGTCCCCTCACAGGGAGCCGACAGCCCCAGCATTTT. J is TRBJ1-5 and V is TRBV27, with D maybe TRBD1 (6 bases). V was trimmed by 5 bases and J by 7 bases, leaving 18 bases between them. This CDR3 region has 15 residues. The germline V gene encodes CDR1 MNHEY and CDR2 SMNVEV (reference sequence).

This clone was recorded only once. CDR3 region: CASSLGRFPEKLFF. The CDR3 region has the DNA TGCGCCAGCAGCTTGGGGAGGTTCCCTGAAAAACTGTTTTTT. The chain has TRBV5-1 and TRBJ1-4; the D is unclear. The V gene lost 0 bases and the J gene lost 7 bases, with 10 bases spanning the gap. The germline V gene has CDR1 SGHRS and CDR2 YFSETQ. The CDR3 loop spans 14 amino acids.

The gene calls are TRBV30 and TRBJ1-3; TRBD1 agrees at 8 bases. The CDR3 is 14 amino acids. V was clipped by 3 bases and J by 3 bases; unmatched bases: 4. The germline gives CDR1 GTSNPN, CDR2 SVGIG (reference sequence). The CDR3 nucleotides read TGTGCCTGGAGGCGGGACAGGAGTGGAAACACCATATATTTT. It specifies CAWRRDRSGNTIYF.